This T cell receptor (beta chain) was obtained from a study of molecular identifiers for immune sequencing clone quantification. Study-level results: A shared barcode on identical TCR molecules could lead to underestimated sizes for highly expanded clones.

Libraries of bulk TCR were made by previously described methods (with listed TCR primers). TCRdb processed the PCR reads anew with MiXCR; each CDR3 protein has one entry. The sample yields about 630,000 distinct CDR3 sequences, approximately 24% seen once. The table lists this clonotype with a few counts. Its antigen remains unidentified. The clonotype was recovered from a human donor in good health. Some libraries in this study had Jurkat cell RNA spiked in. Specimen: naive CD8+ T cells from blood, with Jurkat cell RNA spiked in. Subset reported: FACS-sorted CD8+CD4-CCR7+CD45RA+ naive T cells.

CDR3 sequence reads: CASSFGENRGGFEQYF. CDR3 in DNA: TGTGCCAGCAGTTTCGGAGAGAACAGGGGGGGTTTTGAGCAGTACTTC. The rearrangement joins TRBV12-3 or TRBV12-4 to TRBJ2-7, with D possibly being TRBD1 (8 bases). V was cut by 3 bases and J by 7 bases, with 22 bases left in between. The CDR3 is 16 residues long.